This T cell receptor (beta chain) was sequenced in a study of blood T cell repertoires in COVID-19. Overall study: Material from acute and convalescent COVID-19 was sourced from the United States, Italy and Spain.

The germline CDR1 and CDR2 sequences are SGHRS and YFSETQ. The CDR3 runs 16 residues. J lost 7 bases, V lost 1 base, and 5 bases had no gene match. Sequencing was performed with immunoSEQ multiplex PCR; in TCRdb, only in-frame clones are kept and a portion is missing. The sample consists of some 100,000 clones, around 80% of them appearing once. Sequenced material: peripheral blood. The source of this sequence is a man between 65 and 79 years old with acute or convalescent COVID-19. This sequence joins TRBV5-1 and TRBJ2-2; TRBD2 matches 12 bases. CDR3 amino acids: CASSLRTSGVHGELFF. Here the CDR3 DNA reads TGCGCCAGCAGCTTGCGGACTAGCGGGGTCCACGGGGAGCTGTTTTTT.